Presented here are 32 T cell receptor beta chains from one specimen sequenced in a study of CXCR3-negative and CXCR3-positive naive CD8 T cells. Study-wide results and limits: Naive cells that were CXCR3-positive had more hydrophobic TRB CDR3s (compared with CXCR3-negative naive cells).

Antigens of these TCRs are unknown. Through 5' RACE with UMI labels, the TRB cDNA libraries were prepared. TCRdb reprocessed the 5' RACE reads and reports one entry per CDR3 protein, with no DNA. The listing contains roughly 65,000 distinct CDR3 sequences. The specimen was naive CXCR3+ CD8+ T cells from blood. As for subset: CD45RO-CCR7+CD27+CD95- naive CD8+ T cells expressing CXCR3 (TNR3+). The receptors come from a human donor in good health. Some clones in this sample may be carry-over from other donors' samples.

The chain recombines TRBV6-5 with TRBJ2-7; TCRdb picks TRBD1, but there is no DNA to check that call. The CDR3 consists of 13 residues. Germline loops: CDR1 MNHEY, CDR2 SVGAGI. The CDR3 here is CASRGQASAEQYF.

V is TRBV7-8 and J is TRBJ2-1. The CDR3 sequence is 15 residues long. Germline-derived CDR1 and CDR2 are SGHVS and FQNEAQ. The CDR3 loop is CASSLAPSSYNEQFF. Looking up the rest from reference TRBV7-8 and TRBJ2-1 gives the full variable domain: GAGVSQSPRYKVAKRGQDVALRCDPISGHVSLFWYQQALGQGPEFLTYFQNEAQLDKSGLPSDRFFAERPEGSVSTLKIQRTQQEDSAVYLCASSLAPSSYNEQFFGPGTRLTVL.

The rearrangement uses TRBV7-9 and TRBJ2-7. This CDR3 is 14 amino acids long. Germline CDR1 and CDR2: SEHNR and FQNEAQ (reference sequence). CDR3 amino acids: CASSLSDKTYEQYF.

V is TRBV29-1 and J is TRBJ2-1. CDR1 is SQVTM and CDR2 is ANQGSEA in the germline V gene. The CDR3 contains 12 residues. The CDR3 here is CSVEVRYNEQFF.

This sequence joins TRBV7-2 and TRBJ2-5; TCRdb gives TRBD2 as the D gene, but with no DNA this cannot be confirmed. This CDR3 is built from 14 residues. The germline V gene encodes CDR1 SGHTA and CDR2 FQGNSA. CDR3 sequence reads: CASSLRRGGETQYF.

V and J are TRBV7-9 and TRBJ2-2; checking the TCRdb D call of TRBD2 is not possible without DNA. The CDR3 totals 15 residues. The germline V gene has CDR1 SEHNR and CDR2 FQNEAQ (reference sequence). The CDR3 reads CASSPAEVYTGELFF.

The chain is built from TRBV12-3 or TRBV12-4 and TRBJ2-3; TCRdb's D call of TRBD2 is untestable without DNA. The CDR3 has 15 residues. CDR3 sequence reads: CASRSTSGDTDTQYF.

V usage is TRBV28 and J usage is TRBJ1-6. This CDR3 is built from 16 residues. Germline V gene lookup returns CDR1 MDHEN and CDR2 SYDVKM. CDR3 loop: CASSLFRSSYNSPLHF. The full variable domain, with the rest looked up from reference TRBV28 and TRBJ1-6, is DVKVTQSSRYLVKRTGEKVFLECVQDMDHENMFWYRQDPGLGLRLIYFSYDVKMKEKGDIPEGYSVSREKKERFSLILESASTNQTSMYLCASSLFRSSYNSPLHFGNGTRLTVT.

The rearrangement links TRBV6-4 to TRBJ1-2; without DNA, the TCRdb call of TRBD1 cannot be checked. From germline, CDR1 is MRHNA and CDR2 SNTAGT. The CDR3 is 16 residues long. The CDR3 is CASSDSPGQGIYGYTF.

The V call is TRBV6-2 or TRBV6-3, the J call TRBJ2-4; TCRdb names TRBD2, which stays unverified in the absence of DNA. CDR1 and CDR2 from the germline V gene are MNHEY and SVGEGT. The CDR3 is 18 residues long. The CDR3 sequence is CASSYHRTSGGAMDIQYF.

V and J are TRBV7-9 and TRBJ1-2; TCRdb designates TRBD1, a call that cannot be tested without DNA. Looked up from germline, CDR1 is SEHNR and CDR2 is FQNEAQ (reference sequence). This CDR3 region has 16 residues. The CDR3 sequence: CASSPTGAAPDYGYTF.

The V call is TRBV5-5, the J call TRBJ1-1; TCRdb indicates TRBD1, and absent DNA this call remains unverified. Germline values: CDR1 SGHKS, CDR2 YYEKEE (reference sequence). This CDR3 region has 14 residues. CDR3 sequence: CASSFGWGFTEAFF.

The V call is TRBV7-9, the J call TRBJ2-7; TCRdb lists TRBD1, though no DNA is available to test this call. CDR1 SEHNR and CDR2 FQNEAQ come from the germline V gene (reference sequence). The CDR3 totals 13 residues. CDR3 region: CASSLGPGDEQYF.

This chain links TRBV11-1 with TRBJ2-7; TCRdb's D call, TRBD1, is unchecked because there is no DNA. Germline CDR1 is SGHAT and CDR2 is FQDESV (reference sequence). The CDR3 extends over 15 amino acids. The CDR3 region is CASSPRTGSSYEQYF.

The CDR3 here is CASSPGQGAMETQYF. The rearrangement uses TRBV7-9 and TRBJ2-5; as DNA is missing, the TRBD1 call by TCRdb cannot be tested. This CDR3 contains 15 residues. The germline V gene encodes CDR1 SEHNR and CDR2 FQNEAQ (reference sequence).

V is TRBV6-6 and J is TRBJ2-3. The CDR3 has 16 amino acids. Germline CDR1 is MNHNY and CDR2 is SVGAGI (reference sequence). CDR3 in amino acids: CASSSPTKTSTDTQYF.

The chain carries TRBV30 and TRBJ2-7; absent DNA, TCRdb's TRBD1 call cannot be checked. CDR1 is GTSNPN, CDR2 SVGIG, per germline (reference sequence). The CDR3 runs 13 residues. The CDR3 here is CAWGQGRAYEQYF.

V and J are TRBV6-2 or TRBV6-3 and TRBJ1-5; TCRdb lists TRBD1, though no DNA is available to test this call. Per germline, CDR1 MNHEY and CDR2 SVGEGT. The CDR3 runs 15 residues. The CDR3: CASSSRDRLYQPQHF.

This chain links TRBV4-1 with TRBJ1-3. Germline V gives CDR1 MGHRA, CDR2 YSYEKL. The CDR3 is 16 residues long. CDR3 loop: CASSQVGQNSGNTIYF.

V usage is TRBV6-1 and J usage is TRBJ2-1. The CDR3 is 16 amino acids. Germline CDR1 and CDR2: MNHNS and SASEGT. CDR3 in amino acids: CASSDPSSSSYNEQFF.

The chain joins TRBV12-3 or TRBV12-4 to TRBJ2-5; TCRdb designates TRBD2, a call that cannot be tested without DNA. This CDR3 region has 16 residues. CDR3 residues: CASSSTRSDFQETQYF.

The rearrangement joins TRBV7-3 to TRBJ2-1; TCRdb selects TRBD1, and the lack of DNA leaves this call unchecked. The CDR3 spans 13 residues. Germline CDR1 SGHTA, CDR2 FQGTGA. CDR3 sequence reads: CASSLAWGNEQFF.

This chain links TRBV21-1 with TRBJ2-2; TCRdb outputs TRBD1, but without DNA this stays unchecked. TRBV21-1 is tagged as a pseudogene. The CDR3 has 16 amino acids. The CDR3 sequence is CASSKERGGHTGELFF.

V usage is TRBV7-3 and J usage is TRBJ2-1; TCRdb names TRBD1, which stays unverified in the absence of DNA. The CDR3 totals 15 residues. CDR1 and CDR2 from the germline V gene are SGHTA and FQGTGA. The CDR3: CASSLINSEPHEQFF.

The chain combines TRBV7-9 with TRBJ1-5. CDR3 length: 12 residues. Germline loops: CDR1 SEHNR, CDR2 FQNEAQ (reference sequence). The CDR3: CASSFSGQPQHF.

The CDR3 loop reads CASSQDWALTESSYNSPLHF. The J gene is TRBJ1-6, the V gene TRBV14. The CDR3 loop spans 20 amino acids. Germline-derived CDR1 and CDR2 are SGHDN and FVKESK.

CDR3 sequence: CASSLGGNSNQPQHF. The chain links TRBV19 to TRBJ1-5. Germline lookup yields CDR1 LNHDA and CDR2 SQIVND (reference sequence). The CDR3 sequence is 15 residues long.

The chain combines TRBV29-1 with TRBJ1-5; the TRBD1 assignment by TCRdb is unverifiable without DNA. This CDR3 has 14 amino acids. Germline loops: CDR1 SQVTM, CDR2 ANQGSEA. The CDR3 sequence is CSVSTGGRNQPQHF. Complete variable domain (other parts from reference TRBV29-1 and TRBJ1-5): SAVISQKPSRDICQRGTSLTIQCQVDSQVTMMFWYRQQPGQSLTLIATANQGSEATYESGFVIDKFPISRPNLTFSTLTVSNMSPEDSSIYLCSVSTGGRNQPQHFGDGTRLSIL.

The chain links TRBV14 to TRBJ2-1; there is no DNA to check the TCRdb D call of TRBD1. Germline V gene lookup returns CDR1 SGHDN and CDR2 FVKESK. The CDR3 sequence is 22 residues long. This CDR3 reads CASSQARWNDPTGGGLYNEQFF.

The chain recombines TRBV7-9 with TRBJ2-1; checking the TCRdb D call of TRBD2 is not possible without DNA. Germline lookup yields CDR1 SEHNR and CDR2 FQNEAQ (reference sequence). The CDR3 loop spans 16 amino acids. The CDR3 is CASSFGASVAYNEQFF.

This chain uses TRBV27 with TRBJ1-1; TCRdb's D call, TRBD1, is unchecked because there is no DNA. CDR3 length equals 11 residues. Germline CDR1 reads MNHEY; CDR2 reads SMNVEV (reference sequence). CDR3: CASSLRGEAFF.

The chain links TRBV7-9 to TRBJ1-5. Germline loops: CDR1 SEHNR, CDR2 FQNEAQ (reference sequence). CDR3 length: 15 residues. CDR3 region: CASSFLGNGNQPQHF.